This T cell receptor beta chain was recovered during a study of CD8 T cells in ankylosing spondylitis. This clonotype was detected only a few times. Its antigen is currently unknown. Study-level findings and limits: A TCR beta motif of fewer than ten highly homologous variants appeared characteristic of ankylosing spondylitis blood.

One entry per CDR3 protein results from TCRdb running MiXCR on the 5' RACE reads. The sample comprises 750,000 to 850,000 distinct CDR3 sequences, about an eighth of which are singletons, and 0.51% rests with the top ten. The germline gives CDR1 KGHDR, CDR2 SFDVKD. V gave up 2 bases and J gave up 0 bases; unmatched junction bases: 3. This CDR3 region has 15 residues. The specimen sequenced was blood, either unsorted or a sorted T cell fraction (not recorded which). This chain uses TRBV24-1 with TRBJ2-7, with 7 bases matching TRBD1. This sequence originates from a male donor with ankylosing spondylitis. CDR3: CATSDSGTVSYEQYF. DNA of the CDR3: TGTGCCACCAGTGATTCCGGGACAGTCTCCTACGAGCAGTACTTC.